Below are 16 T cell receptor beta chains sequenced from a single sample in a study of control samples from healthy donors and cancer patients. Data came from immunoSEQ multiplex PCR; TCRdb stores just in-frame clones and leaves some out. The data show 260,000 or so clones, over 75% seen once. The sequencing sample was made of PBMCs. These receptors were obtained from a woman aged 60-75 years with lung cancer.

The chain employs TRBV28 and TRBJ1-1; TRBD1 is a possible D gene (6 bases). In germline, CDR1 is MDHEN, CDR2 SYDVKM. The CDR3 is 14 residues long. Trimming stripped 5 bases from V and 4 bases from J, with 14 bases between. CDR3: CASSQPGQATEAFF. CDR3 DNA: TGTGCCAGCAGTCAACCGGGACAAGCCACTGAAGCTTTCTTT.

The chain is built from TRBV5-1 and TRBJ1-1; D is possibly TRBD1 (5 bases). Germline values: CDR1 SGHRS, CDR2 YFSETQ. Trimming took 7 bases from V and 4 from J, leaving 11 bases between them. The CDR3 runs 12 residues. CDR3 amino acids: CASGREVTEAFF. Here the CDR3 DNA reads TGCGCCAGCGGCAGGGAGGTCACTGAAGCTTTCTTT.

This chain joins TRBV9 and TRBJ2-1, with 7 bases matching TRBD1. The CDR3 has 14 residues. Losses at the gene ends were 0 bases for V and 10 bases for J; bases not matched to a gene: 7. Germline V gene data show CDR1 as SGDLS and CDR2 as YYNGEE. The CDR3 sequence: CASSVVAGGREQFF. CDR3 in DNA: TGTGCCAGCAGCGTAGTAGCAGGGGGAAGGGAGCAGTTCTTC.

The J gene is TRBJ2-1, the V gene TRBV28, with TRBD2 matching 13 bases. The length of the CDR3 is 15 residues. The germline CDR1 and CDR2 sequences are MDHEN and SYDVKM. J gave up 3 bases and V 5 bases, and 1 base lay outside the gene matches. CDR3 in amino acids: CASSRTSGSYNEQFF. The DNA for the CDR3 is TGTGCCAGCAGTCGGACTAGCGGGAGCTACAATGAGCAGTTCTTC.

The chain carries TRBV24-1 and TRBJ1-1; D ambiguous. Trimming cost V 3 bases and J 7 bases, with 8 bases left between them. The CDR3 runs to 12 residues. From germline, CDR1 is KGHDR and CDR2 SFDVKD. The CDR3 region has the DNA TGTGCCACCAGTGATCATACACTTGAAGCTTTCTTT. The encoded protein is CATSDHTLEAFF.

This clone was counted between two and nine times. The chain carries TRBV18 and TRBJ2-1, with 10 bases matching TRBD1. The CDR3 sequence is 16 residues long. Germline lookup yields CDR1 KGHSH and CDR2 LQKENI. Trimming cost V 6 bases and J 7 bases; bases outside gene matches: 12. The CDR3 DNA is TGTGCCAGCTCCCGAGGACTCGGGACAGGGGTAAATGAGCAGTTCTTC. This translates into CASSRGLGTGVNEQFF.

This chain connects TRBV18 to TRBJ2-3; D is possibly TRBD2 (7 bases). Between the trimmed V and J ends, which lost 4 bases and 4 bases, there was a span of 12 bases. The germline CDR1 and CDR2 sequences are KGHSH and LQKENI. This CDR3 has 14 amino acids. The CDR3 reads CASSRGGAADTQYF. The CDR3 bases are TGTGCCAGCTCACGAGGGGGGGCGGCAGATACGCAGTATTTT.

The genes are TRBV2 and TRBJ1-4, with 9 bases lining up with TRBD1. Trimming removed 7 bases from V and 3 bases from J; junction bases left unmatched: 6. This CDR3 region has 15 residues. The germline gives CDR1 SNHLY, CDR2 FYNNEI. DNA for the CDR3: TGTGCCAGCACGGGACAGGGTACACCTAATGAAAAACTGTTTTTT. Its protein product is CASTGQGTPNEKLFF.

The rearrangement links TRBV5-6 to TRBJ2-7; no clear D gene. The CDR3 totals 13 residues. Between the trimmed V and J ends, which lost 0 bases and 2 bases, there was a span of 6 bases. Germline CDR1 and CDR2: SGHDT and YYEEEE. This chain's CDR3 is CASSLGSAYEQYF. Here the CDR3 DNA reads TGTGCCAGCAGCTTGGGCAGCGCCTACGAGCAGTACTTC.

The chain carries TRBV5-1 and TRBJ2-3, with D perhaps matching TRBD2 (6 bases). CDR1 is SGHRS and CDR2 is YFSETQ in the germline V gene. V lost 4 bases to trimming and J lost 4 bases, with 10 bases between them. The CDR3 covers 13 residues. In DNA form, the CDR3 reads TGCGCCAGCAGCACGGGGGAACCAGATACGCAGTATTTT. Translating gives CASSTGEPDTQYF. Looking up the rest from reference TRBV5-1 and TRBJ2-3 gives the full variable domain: KAGVTQTPRYLIKTRGQQVTLSCSPISGHRSVSWYQQTPGQGLQFLFEYFSETQRNKGNFPGRFSGRQFSNSRSEMNVSTLELGDSALYLCASSTGEPDTQYFGPGTRLTVL.

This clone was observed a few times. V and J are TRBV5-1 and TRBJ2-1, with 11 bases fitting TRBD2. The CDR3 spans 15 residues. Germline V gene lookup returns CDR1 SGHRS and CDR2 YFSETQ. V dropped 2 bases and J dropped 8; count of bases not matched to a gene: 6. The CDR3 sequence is CASSLGSGRGDEQFF. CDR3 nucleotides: TGCGCCAGCAGCTTAGGTAGCGGGAGGGGGGATGAGCAGTTCTTC. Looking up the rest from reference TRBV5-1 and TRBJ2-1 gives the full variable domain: KAGVTQTPRYLIKTRGQQVTLSCSPISGHRSVSWYQQTPGQGLQFLFEYFSETQRNKGNFPGRFSGRQFSNSRSEMNVSTLELGDSALYLCASSLGSGRGDEQFFGPGTRLTVL.

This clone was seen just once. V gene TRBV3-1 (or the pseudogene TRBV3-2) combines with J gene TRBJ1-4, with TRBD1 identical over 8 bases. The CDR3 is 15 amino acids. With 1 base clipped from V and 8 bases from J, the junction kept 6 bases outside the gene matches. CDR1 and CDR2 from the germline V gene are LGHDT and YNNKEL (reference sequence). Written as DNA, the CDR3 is TGTGCCAGCAGCCAAGTAGGGACAGGACTCGAAAAACTGTTTTTT. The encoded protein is CASSQVGTGLEKLFF.

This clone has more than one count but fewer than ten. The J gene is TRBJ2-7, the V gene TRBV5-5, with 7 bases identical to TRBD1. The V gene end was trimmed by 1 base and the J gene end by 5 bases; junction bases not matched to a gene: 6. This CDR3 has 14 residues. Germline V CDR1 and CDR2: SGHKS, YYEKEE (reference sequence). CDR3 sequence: CASSLLEGANEQYF. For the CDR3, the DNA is TGTGCCAGCAGCTTGCTAGAGGGGGCGAACGAGCAGTACTTC.

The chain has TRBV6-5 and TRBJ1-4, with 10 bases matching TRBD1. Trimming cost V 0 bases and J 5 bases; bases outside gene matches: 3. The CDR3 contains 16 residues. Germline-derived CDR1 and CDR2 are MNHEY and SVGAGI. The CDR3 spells CASSYSTGQGNEKLFF. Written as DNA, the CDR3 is TGTGCCAGCAGTTACTCGACGGGACAGGGGAATGAAAAACTGTTTTTT.

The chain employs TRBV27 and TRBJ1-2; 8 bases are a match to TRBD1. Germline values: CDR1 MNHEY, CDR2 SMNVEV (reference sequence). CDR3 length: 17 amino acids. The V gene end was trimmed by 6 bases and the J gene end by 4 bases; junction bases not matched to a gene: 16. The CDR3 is CASSRTTGDIFGYGYTF. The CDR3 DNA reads TGTGCCAGCAGCCGTACGACAGGGGACATTTTTGGCTATGGCTACACCTTC.

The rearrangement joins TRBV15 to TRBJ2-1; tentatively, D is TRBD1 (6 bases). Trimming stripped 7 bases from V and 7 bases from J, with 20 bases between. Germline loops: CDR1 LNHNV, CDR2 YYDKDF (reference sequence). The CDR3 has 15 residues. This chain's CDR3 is CATTWGQTPGNEQFF. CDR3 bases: TGTGCCACCACCTGGGGGCAGACTCCTGGGAATGAGCAGTTCTTC.